These 32 T cell receptor beta chains were all obtained from the same sample, sequenced in a study of beta chain features in type 1 diabetes. General study findings and limits: Among patients with Type 1 diabetes, TCRB CDR3s were moderately but significantly shorter in every one of the four CD4+ subsets.

Expressed TCRB transcripts were sequenced, since all the RNA that had been isolated was reverse transcribed. Assay used: immunoSEQ multiplex PCR; TCRdb lists only in-frame clones, some missing. The sample includes 200,000 to 300,000 clones, 11% of them seen just once. Their target antigens are unknown. The specimen was naive CD4+ T cells from blood. The receptors shown here come from a man aged 30-40 years with type 1 diabetes.

This clone was observed a handful of times. The chain couples TRBV12-5 to TRBJ1-5, with D uncertain. Trimming pared 1 base from V and 4 bases from J, leaving 11 bases between. Germline lookup yields CDR1 LGHNT and CDR2 FRNRAP. CDR3 length equals 15 residues. The CDR3, as DNA: TGTGCTAGTGGTTTGGGTCTACCCGGTAATCAGCCCCAGCATTTT. This encodes CASGLGLPGNQPQHF.

The chain joins TRBV4-3 to TRBJ1-2; 8 positions match TRBD1. This CDR3 comprises 14 residues. Unmatched junction bases numbered 3, after V lost 0 bases and J lost 6 bases. Germline V gene data show CDR1 as LGHNA and CDR2 as YSLEER. CDR3: CASSQEDRDHGYTF. The CDR3 nucleotides read TGCGCCAGCAGCCAAGAGGACAGGGACCATGGCTACACCTTC.

This clone was found a few times. The chain joins TRBV4-1 to TRBJ2-7; D is ambiguous. Per the germline V gene, CDR1 is MGHRA and CDR2 is YSYEKL. V gave up 4 bases and J gave up 3 bases, with 13 bases separating them. The CDR3 covers 14 residues. The CDR3 here is CASSRSALGYEQYF. Here the CDR3 DNA reads TGCGCCAGCAGCCGGAGCGCCTTAGGCTACGAGCAGTACTTC.

The CDR3 nucleotides read TGCGCCAGCAGCCTCAGACAGGGCACAGATACGCAGTATTTT. It encodes CASSLRQGTDTQYF. This chain connects TRBV4-1 to TRBJ2-3, with a possible D match to TRBD1 (6 bases). This CDR3 is 14 amino acids long. The V end was cut by 4 bases, the J end by 1 base, with 9 bases between. Germline values: CDR1 MGHRA, CDR2 YSYEKL.

The chain recombines TRBV28 with TRBJ2-7; D might be TRBD1 (5 bases). V lost 0 bases, J lost 6 bases, and 12 bases lay in between. The CDR3 has 14 amino acids. Germline V gives CDR1 MDHEN, CDR2 SYDVKM. CDR3 amino acids: CASSLWSGPGEQYF. DNA for the CDR3: TGTGCCAGCAGTTTATGGTCAGGGCCGGGCGAGCAGTACTTC.

This clone was detected only a few times. This chain connects TRBV18 to TRBJ2-2; unclear D gene. CDR1 is KGHSH, CDR2 LQKENI, per germline. CDR3 size: 16 residues. The V end was cut by 0 bases, the J end by 0 bases, with 8 bases between. The CDR3 loop reads CASSPPSRPNTGELFF. The CDR3, as DNA: TGTGCCAGCTCACCACCTTCGCGGCCGAACACCGGGGAGCTGTTTTTT.

This clone has only a few counts. V usage is TRBV6-5 and J usage is TRBJ2-5; D gene uncertain. Trimming stripped 4 bases from V and 4 bases from J, with 10 bases between. Germline lookup yields CDR1 MNHEY and CDR2 SVGAGI. The CDR3 is made up of 13 amino acids. CDR3 DNA: TGTGCCAGCAGTTCCCTCACGAGAGAGACCCAGTACTTC. This encodes CASSSLTRETQYF.

V usage is TRBV7-2 and J usage is TRBJ2-1; D is unclear. In germline, CDR1 is SGHTA, CDR2 FQGNSA. Trimming stripped 1 base from V and 2 bases from J, with 9 bases between. The CDR3 runs 15 residues. CDR3 sequence: CASSLGRIPYNEQFF. The DNA for the CDR3 is TGTGCCAGCAGCTTAGGGCGGATACCCTACAATGAGCAGTTCTTC.

This clone was recorded a few times. V and J are TRBV7-3 and TRBJ2-2; TRBD1 matches at 9 bases. Per the germline V gene, CDR1 is SGHTA and CDR2 is FQGTGA. The CDR3 has 18 amino acids. V was clipped by 0 bases and J by 7 bases; unmatched bases: 12. The CDR3 loop reads CASSLTRAGTGYHGELFF. CDR3 coding DNA: TGTGCCAGCAGCTTAACCCGAGCCGGGACAGGGTATCACGGGGAGCTGTTTTTT.

This clone turned up a few times. The chain has TRBV1 and TRBJ2-5; TRBD1 is the table's D call, not checked against the DNA. The DNA matches TRBJ2-7 better at its end, which makes the J call doubtful. TRBV1 is a pseudogene locus. The CDR3 extends over 15 amino acids. The CDR3 DNA sequence: TGCACCAGCGGTCCCCTCGGGACAGGGCCTCGCGAGCAGTACTTC. This encodes CTSGPLGTGPREQYF.

A few counts support this clone. The chain has TRBV7-2 and TRBJ2-7; D call uncertain. V was pared by 0 bases and J by 3 bases, with 9 bases between. Germline V gene data show CDR1 as SGHTA and CDR2 as FQGNSA. There are 14 residues in the CDR3. CDR3 loop: CASSLAGRYYEQYF. The CDR3 DNA reads as TGTGCCAGCAGCTTAGCAGGCAGGTACTACGAGCAGTACTTC.

This clone has just a few counts. The chain has TRBV5-8 and TRBJ2-4; D not resolved. The CDR3 length is 16 residues. Germline V CDR1 and CDR2: SGHTS, YDEGEE. The ends were cut back, 5 bases at V and 0 bases at J, with 15 bases in the middle. The CDR3 reads CASSLGLKLAKNIQYF. The CDR3 DNA is TGTGCCAGCAGTCTGGGCCTGAAGTTAGCCAAAAACATTCAGTACTTC. Full variable domain (rest looked up from reference TRBV5-8 and TRBJ2-4): EAGVTQSPTHLIKTRGQQATLRCSPISGHTSVYWYQQALGLGLQFLLWYDEGEERNRGNFPPRFSGRQFPNYSSELNVNALELEDSALYLCASSLGLKLAKNIQYFGAGTRLSVL.

This clone was picked up a small number of times. DNA for the CDR3: TGTGCCAGCAGCAAGCGGGGACCCTACAATGAGCAGTTCTTC. As protein: CASSKRGPYNEQFF. The rearrangement links TRBV7-2 to TRBJ2-1, with TRBD2 matching over 7 bases. CDR1 and CDR2 (germline): SGHTA, FQGNSA. The junction had 3 bases not matched to a gene; V was cut back by 5 bases and J by 2 bases. The CDR3 length is 14 residues.

The table lists this clone with a few counts. This chain joins TRBV5-4 and TRBJ2-7; D not resolved. The V end was cut by 4 bases, the J end by 7 bases, with 9 bases between. CDR1 and CDR2 (germline): SGHNT, YYREEE (reference sequence). This CDR3 contains 11 residues. CDR3 amino acids: CASSPLCEQYF. The CDR3, as DNA: TGTGCCAGCAGCCCTCTGTGTGAGCAGTACTTC.

This clone was counted a few times. This chain connects TRBV5-1 to TRBJ1-2, with D perhaps matching TRBD1 (5 bases). Germline lookup yields CDR1 SGHRS and CDR2 YFSETQ. CDR3 length: 15 amino acids. V was trimmed by 0 bases and J by 2 bases, leaving 11 bases between them. In nucleotides, the CDR3 is TGCGCCAGCAGCTTGGATCCAGGGAAGAACTATGGCTACACCTTC. Protein sequence: CASSLDPGKNYGYTF.

This clone was recorded a few times. The chain recombines TRBV7-8 with TRBJ2-2, with a possible D match to TRBD2 (5 bases). The CDR3 has 15 residues. V lost 0 bases and J lost 0, with 5 bases in between. Germline loops: CDR1 SGHVS, CDR2 FQNEAQ. The CDR3 DNA reads TGTGCCAGCAGCTTAGCCGGGGCGAACACCGGGGAGCTGTTTTTT. Its translation: CASSLAGANTGELFF.

The chain recombines TRBV6-6 with TRBJ1-5; D unclear. V was shortened by 10 bases and J by 0 bases, with 13 bases between the two germline ends. The CDR3 has 14 amino acids. CDR1 MNHNY and CDR2 SVGAGI come from the germline V gene (reference sequence). The CDR3 spells CAIGKQHSNQPQHF. As DNA, the CDR3 is TGTGCCATCGGGAAACAGCATAGCAATCAGCCCCAGCATTTT.

Notes on this clone: The sample contains more than one DNA sequence encoding this CDR3. The chain is built from TRBV7-2 and TRBJ2-7, with D possibly matching TRBD1 (6 bases). Germline V gives CDR1 SGHTA, CDR2 FQGNSA. The CDR3 loop spans 14 amino acids. V lost 5 bases to trimming and J lost 0 bases, with 11 bases between them. The CDR3 protein is CASSLGQNSYEQYF. As DNA, the CDR3 is TGTGCCAGCAGCCTCGGACAGAACTCCTACGAGCAGTACTTC. Combining the CDR3 with reference TRBV7-2 and TRBJ2-7 gives the whole variable domain GAGVSQSPSNKVTEKGKDVELRCDPISGHTALYWYRQSLGQGLEFLIYFQGNSAPDKSGLPSDRFSAERTGGSVSTLTIQRTQQEDSAVYLCASSLGQNSYEQYFGPGTRLTVT.

This chain joins TRBV23-1 and TRBJ1-2, with D possibly TRBD1 on 5 matching bases. TRBV23-1 is an open reading frame whose function is uncertain. V lost 4 bases, J lost 7 bases, and 16 bases lay in between. CDR3 length equals 14 residues. CDR3 amino acids: CASSRPAREGGYTF. The CDR3 bases are TGCGCCAGCAGTCGGCCGGCCAGGGAGGGTGGCTACACCTTC.

V gene TRBV9 combines with J gene TRBJ1-1; possibly TRBD1 for D (5 bases). Germline CDR1 reads SGDLS; CDR2 reads YYNGEE. V lost 3 bases, J lost 4 bases, and 13 bases lay in between. This CDR3 comprises 14 residues. This CDR3 reads CASSERYQGTEAFF. The DNA of the CDR3 is TGTGCCAGCAGCGAAAGATACCAGGGCACTGAAGCTTTCTTT. Full variable domain (rest looked up from reference TRBV9 and TRBJ1-1): DSGVTQTPKHLITATGQRVTLRCSPRSGDLSVYWYQQSLDQGLQFLIQYYNGEERAKGNILERFSAQQFPDLHSELNLSSLELGDSALYFCASSERYQGTEAFFGQGTRLTVV.

This clone occurred a few times. This chain links TRBV5-1 with TRBJ1-2; no definite D call. Trimming cost V 2 bases and J 2 bases, with 7 bases left between them. CDR1 is SGHRS and CDR2 is YFSETQ in the germline V gene. The length of the CDR3 is 13 residues. The CDR3 reads CASSLQHNYGYTF. CDR3 DNA: TGCGCCAGCAGCTTACAGCACAACTATGGCTACACCTTC.

As concerns this clone: Other DNA sequences of this sample code for an identical CDR3. The chain uses TRBV2 and TRBJ2-5; TRBD1 aligns across 7 bases. Germline-derived CDR1 and CDR2 are SNHLY and FYNNEI. CDR3 length: 13 amino acids. Trimming removed 4 bases from V and 2 bases from J; junction bases left unmatched: 1. The CDR3 region is CASSGQGQETQYF. CDR3 nucleotide sequence: TGTGCCAGCAGTGGACAGGGTCAAGAGACCCAGTACTTC.

The chain joins TRBV19 to TRBJ1-5, with 11 bases identical to TRBD1. Germline CDR1 is LNHDA and CDR2 is SQIVND (reference sequence). Trimming removed 10 bases from V and 4 bases from J; junction bases left unmatched: 6. The CDR3 length is 14 residues. The CDR3 coding sequence is TGTGCCACCTCAGGGACAGGGGGAAATCAGCCCCAGCATTTT. This codes for CATSGTGGNQPQHF.

Only a few counts were recorded for this clone. The V call is TRBV10-2, the J call TRBJ1-6, with 7 bases fitting TRBD1. The CDR3 sequence is 13 residues long. J gave up 10 bases and V 4 bases, and 4 bases lay outside the gene matches. Germline V lookup: CDR1 WSHSY, CDR2 SAAADI. In nucleotides, the CDR3 is TGCGCCAGCAGTGGACAGGGCATCTCACCCCTCCACTTT. Translating gives CASSGQGISPLHF.

The V call is TRBV2, the J call TRBJ1-5; no definite D call. The CDR3 totals 13 residues. Between the trimmed V and J ends, which lost 4 bases and 0 bases, there was a span of 4 bases. Germline CDR1 and CDR2: SNHLY and FYNNEI. Here the CDR3 DNA reads TGTGCCAGCAGTGTCTTTAGCAATCAGCCCCAGCATTTT. Translating gives CASSVFSNQPQHF.

This clone has just a few counts. The chain uses TRBV5-5 and TRBJ2-6; 9 bases agree with TRBD1. The germline V gene encodes CDR1 SGHKS and CDR2 YYEKEE (reference sequence). This CDR3 contains 18 residues. V lost 0 bases and J lost 1; bases outside the gene matches: 5. The CDR3 region has the DNA TGTGCCAGCAGCTTGGAGGACAGGGGTCCTTCTGGGGCCAACGTCCTGACTTTC. It translates to CASSLEDRGPSGANVLTF. The variable domain in full, with the rest retrieved from reference TRBV5-5 and TRBJ2-6, is DAGVTQSPTHLIKTRGQQVTLRCSPISGHKSVSWYQQVLGQGPQFIFQYYEKEERGRGNFPDRFSARQFPNYSSELNVNALLLGDSALYLCASSLEDRGPSGANVLTFGAGSRLTVL.

This clone was seen only a few times. In DNA form, the CDR3 reads TGTGCCAGCAGCTTGGCGGGACAGCGCACAGATACGCAGTATTTT. This codes for CASSLAGQRTDTQYF. The rearrangement uses TRBV5-4 and TRBJ2-3; 7 bases line up with TRBD1. With V trimmed by 0 bases and J by 1 base, 2 bases remained unmatched. Germline CDR1 and CDR2: SGHNT and YYREEE (reference sequence). This CDR3 comprises 15 residues.

This clone came up a few times. CDR3 coding DNA: TGTGCCACCAGCGCACGACCCGGACTAGCGGGCTCCTACGAGCAGTACTTC. This sequence encodes CATSARPGLAGSYEQYF. The V gene is TRBV15, the J gene TRBJ2-7; TRBD2 matches 11 bases. Germline V lookup: CDR1 LNHNV, CDR2 YYDKDF (reference sequence). With 5 bases clipped from V and 0 bases from J, the junction kept 9 bases outside the gene matches. There are 17 residues in the CDR3.

The V and J genes are TRBV7-2 and TRBJ2-7; 8 bases are a match to TRBD2. The V gene's germline CDR1 is SGHTA and CDR2 FQGNSA. V trimming: 5 bases; J trimming: 6 bases; junction bases outside the gene matches: 9. CDR3 length: 14 amino acids. CDR3 sequence reads: CASSQGLGALEQYF. CDR3 sequence (DNA): TGTGCCAGCAGCCAGGGACTAGGGGCCCTCGAGCAGTACTTC.

This clone was counted a few times. The rearrangement uses TRBV9 and TRBJ1-5; D unclear. This CDR3 has 13 residues. Germline CDR1 reads SGDLS; CDR2 reads YYNGEE. V was trimmed by 0 bases and J by 2 bases, leaving 3 bases between them. The DNA for the CDR3 is TGTGCCAGCAGCGTAGTAGGCAATCAGCCCCAGCATTTT. Amino acid sequence: CASSVVGNQPQHF.

The chain links TRBV6-5 to TRBJ2-1; weak D call: TRBD2 (5 bases). CDR1 is MNHEY, CDR2 SVGAGI, per germline. The CDR3 has 12 residues. Trimming pared 7 bases from V and 5 bases from J, leaving 9 bases between. CDR3 nucleotide sequence: TGTGCCAGCATGGCGGGTGACAATGAGCAGTTCTTC. This sequence encodes CASMAGDNEQFF.

This clone was detected only a few times. The chain carries TRBV6-6 and TRBJ1-1; D is unclear. V lost 6 bases, J lost 2 bases, and 13 bases lay in between. Germline values: CDR1 MNHNY, CDR2 SVGAGI (reference sequence). The CDR3 has 14 amino acids. The CDR3 here is CASSSPLGNTEAFF. The CDR3 DNA reads TGTGCCAGCAGCTCCCCTTTGGGCAACACTGAAGCTTTCTTT.